What follows are 8 T cell receptor beta chains derived from one specimen sequenced in a study of shared clonotypes between healthy human individuals. Some clones are missing from TCRdb's copy, which holds only in-frame ones; the method was immunoSEQ multiplex PCR. The sample includes 490,000 or so clones, roughly 78% of them seen just once. Sample: PBMCs. These receptor sequences come from a woman in her forties in good health. Some clones in this sample may be carry-over from other donors' samples.

This sequence joins TRBV21-1 and TRBJ2-4; the D call of TRBD1 is as the table states it, not checked on the DNA. TRBV21-1 is tagged as a pseudogene. This CDR3 has 18 amino acids. CDR3: CASSKGDRGPLAKNIQYF. CDR3 nucleotide sequence: TGTGCCAGCAGCAAAGGGGACAGGGGACCCCTAGCCAAAAACATTCAGTACTTC.

The chain couples TRBV5-1 to TRBJ2-2; TRBD2 matches 11 bases. The CDR3 loop spans 17 amino acids. Trimming removed 1 base from V and 5 bases from J; junction bases left unmatched: 7. The germline gives CDR1 SGHRS, CDR2 YFSETQ. Here the CDR3 DNA reads TGCGCCAGCAGCTTGCTTTTCCTAGCGGGAGGTACCGGGGAGCTGTTTTTT. This sequence encodes CASSLLFLAGGTGELFF.

The rearrangement uses TRBV11-3 and TRBJ2-2; no clear D gene. CDR3 length: 15 residues. With 6 bases removed from V and 2 bases from J, the gap between germline ends came to 13 bases. CDR1 and CDR2 from the germline V gene are SGHNT and YENEEA. The CDR3 sequence: CASSDPRVNTGELFF. The DNA of the CDR3 is TGTGCCAGCAGTGACCCTCGAGTCAACACCGGGGAGCTGTTTTTT.

A few counts support this clone. This chain links TRBV7-2 with TRBJ1-2; D unclear. Trimming took off 3 bases at V and 3 bases at J, with 11 bases between the two ends. This CDR3 is built from 14 residues. Per the germline V gene, CDR1 is SGHTA and CDR2 is FQGNSA. The CDR3 sequence is CASSLFKLDYGYTF. The DNA of the CDR3 is TGTGCCAGCAGCTTGTTCAAACTCGACTATGGCTACACCTTC.

This clone has only a few counts. The rearrangement joins TRBV4-2 to TRBJ1-1, with TRBD1 matching 9 bases. This CDR3 is 16 amino acids long. The V and J ends lost 0 bases and 6 bases, in that order; junction bases with no gene match: 8. In germline, CDR1 is LGHNA, CDR2 YNFKEQ. The CDR3 nucleotides are TGTGCCAGCAGCCAAGAGGGGGACAGGGCGTTTGCTGAAGCTTTCTTT. This translates into CASSQEGDRAFAEAFF.

This clone was observed a single time. The V call is TRBV30, the J call TRBJ2-5, with D perhaps TRBD1 or TRBD2 (6 bases each). V dropped 5 bases and J dropped 9 bases, with 19 bases sitting between them. Germline V gene data show CDR1 as GTSNPN and CDR2 as SVGIG (reference sequence). The CDR3 sequence is 13 residues long. The chain's CDR3 is CAWSGTPREAQYF. CDR3 in DNA: TGTGCCTGGTCGGGGACACCCAGGGAGGCCCAGTACTTC. Based on the CDR3 plus reference TRBV30 and TRBJ2-5, the full variable domain is SQTIHQWPATLVQPVGSPLSLECTVEGTSNPNLYWYRQAAGRGLQLLFYSVGIGQISSEVPQNLSASRPQDRQFILSSKKLLLSDSGFYLCAWSGTPREAQYFGPGTRLLVL.

In the case of this clone: The same CDR3 also results from other DNA sequences found in this sample. The chain is built from TRBV5-1 and TRBJ2-5; D gene ambiguous. CDR1 is SGHRS and CDR2 is YFSETQ in the germline V gene. Trimming pared 0 bases from V and 5 bases from J, leaving 5 bases between. CDR3 size: 12 residues. In DNA form, the CDR3 reads TGCGCCAGCAGCTTGGGGGCGGAGACCCAGTACTTC. This translates into CASSLGAETQYF.

The V call is TRBV11-2, the J call TRBJ2-1, with D tentatively TRBD2 (6 bases). This CDR3 has 15 amino acids. The V and J ends lost 2 bases and 3 bases respectively, with 11 bases between them. Germline V gene sequence: CDR1 SGHAT, CDR2 FQNNGV. CDR3 in DNA: TGTGCCAGCAGCTTAACGGCGGGGAACTACAATGAGCAGTTCTTC. Amino acids: CASSLTAGNYNEQFF.